A single sample gave rise to the 6 T cell receptor beta chains below, sequenced in a study of T cell changes during pregnancy in multiple sclerosis. TCRdb's table, derived via immunoSEQ multiplex PCR, lists solely in-frame clones and lacks some. Of roughly 46,000 clones listed, around 80% were seen once; the top ten hold about 0.64%. The material sequenced was CD4+ T cells from peripheral blood mononuclear cells, taken before pregnancy. These receptors were obtained from a female donor with multiple sclerosis, enrolled in a pregnancy study.

The chain employs TRBV12-1 and TRBJ2-6; the table's D gene call, TRBD1, was not cross checked with the DNA. TRBV12-1 corresponds to a pseudogene. The CDR3 spans 14 residues. The CDR3 here is CASRVRSGANVLTF. In nucleotides, the CDR3 is TGTGCCAGCAGGGTCAGATCTGGGGCCAACGTCCTGACTTTC.

The rearrangement joins TRBV7-2 to TRBJ1-2; 10 nucleotides line up with TRBD1. This CDR3 contains 15 residues. V trimming: 4 bases; J trimming: 2 bases; junction bases outside the gene matches: 4. Germline values: CDR1 SGHTA, CDR2 FQGNSA. For the CDR3, the DNA is TGTGCCAGCAGCTCCTTGGACAGGGGGAACTATGGCTACACCTTC. It encodes CASSSLDRGNYGYTF.

The chain couples TRBV4-2 to TRBJ1-5, with D maybe TRBD1 (5 bases). CDR1 is LGHNA, CDR2 YNFKEQ, per germline. Trimming removed 3 bases from V and 4 bases from J, with 13 bases in between. The CDR3 runs 15 residues. The CDR3 loop reads CASSHGRQKNQPQHF. The DNA for the CDR3 is TGTGCCAGCAGCCACGGCCGACAGAAAAATCAGCCCCAGCATTTT.

The CDR3 bases are TGTGCCAGCAGCCCCCAGGGGGGTCCAGATACGCAGTATTTT. Its translation is CASSPQGGPDTQYF. V gene TRBV5-4 combines with J gene TRBJ2-3; perhaps TRBD1 as D (7 bases). Germline CDR1 and CDR2: SGHNT and YYREEE (reference sequence). The CDR3 consists of 14 residues. V shed 4 bases and J shed 4 bases, with 13 bases lying between them.

This sequence joins TRBV9 and TRBJ2-1; D is perhaps TRBD1 (6 bases). CDR1 and CDR2 from the germline V gene are SGDLS and YYNGEE. The CDR3 is 16 residues long. The V end lost 0 bases, the J end lost 6 bases, and 16 bases lay between the germline ends. CDR3 region: CASSVGTVFSGNEQFF. Written as DNA, the CDR3 is TGTGCCAGCAGCGTAGGGACAGTCTTTTCTGGCAATGAGCAGTTCTTC.

The rearrangement joins TRBV6-5 to TRBJ1-6, with 7 bases that match TRBD1. The CDR3 is 15 amino acids. Germline CDR1 reads MNHEY; CDR2 reads SVGAGI. V shed 6 bases and J 10 bases; nucleotides not matched to a gene: 12. The CDR3 here is CASREGAKGPSPLHF. The CDR3 DNA is TGTGCCAGCAGAGAGGGGGCTAAGGGTCCATCACCCCTCCACTTT.